This T cell receptor (beta chain) stems from a study of molecular identifiers for immune sequencing clone quantification. In regard to this clonotype: A much larger clone differs by one base, so this may be a read error.

The ends were cut back, 4 bases at V and 3 bases at J, with 22 bases in the middle. This CDR3 has 17 residues. Germline V lookup: CDR1 DFQATT, CDR2 SNEGSKA (reference sequence). TCRdb independently ran MiXCR on the PCR reads; one entry per CDR3 protein. The repertoire holds about half a million distinct CDR3 sequences, with 20% to 25% as singletons. Specimen: naive CD8+ T cells from blood, with Jurkat cell RNA spiked in. As for subset: FACS-sorted CD8+CD4-CCR7+CD45RA+ naive T cells. V usage is TRBV20-1 and J usage is TRBJ1-5; no definite D call. The sequence derives from a human donor in good health. Some libraries in this study had Jurkat cell RNA spiked in. CDR3 sequence reads: CSAIPLKSNPYNQPQHF. The CDR3 coding sequence is TGCAGTGCTATCCCTCTGAAGTCGAACCCTTACAATCAGCCCCAGCATTTT.